Following are 11 T cell receptor beta chains from one sample sequenced in a study of shared clonotypes between healthy human individuals. Repertoires were generated with immunoSEQ multiplex PCR, while TCRdb's copy carries only in-frame clones and drops some. The sample carries fewer than 2.5 million clones, 80% to 95% recorded once. The sequenced material came from naive CD4+ T cells from PBMCs. The subset denotes: CD45RA+ positively selected. The receptors were sampled from a man younger than 30 in good health. Some clones in this sample may be carry-over from other donors' samples.

The genes are TRBV6-1 and TRBJ2-1; 10 bases match TRBD2. The CDR3 loop spans 16 amino acids. The germline V gene encodes CDR1 MNHNS and CDR2 SASEGT. V shed 0 bases and J 7 bases; nucleotides not matched to a gene: 6. CDR3 DNA: TGTGCCAGCAGTGAAGCAGCGGGAGGGCCGGGGAATGAGCAGTTCTTC. It codes for CASSEAAGGPGNEQFF.

The chain joins TRBV7-2 to TRBJ2-5; TRBD1 matches at 8 bases. V lost 4 bases to trimming and J lost 4 bases; unmatched junction nucleotides: 17. The CDR3 totals 18 residues. CDR1 and CDR2 from the germline V gene are SGHTA and FQGNSA. The CDR3 DNA reads TGTGCCAGCAGCTATGGACAGGGAAGAGGAGGGCAAGGAGAGACCCAGTACTTC. This codes for CASSYGQGRGGQGETQYF.

In regard to this clone: Other DNA sequences within the sample encode an identical CDR3. The chain combines TRBV5-1 with TRBJ1-5; D uncertain. V lost 0 bases and J 5 bases, leaving 6 bases between the germline ends. The length of the CDR3 is 13 residues. Germline lookup yields CDR1 SGHRS and CDR2 YFSETQ. CDR3 amino acids: CASSLAADQPQHF. The CDR3 nucleotides are TGCGCCAGCAGCTTGGCGGCAGATCAGCCCCAGCATTTT.

V is TRBV5-1 and J is TRBJ1-5; D is undetermined. Trimming removed 1 base from V and 5 bases from J, with 7 bases in between. Germline values: CDR1 SGHRS, CDR2 YFSETQ. This CDR3 spans 13 amino acids. The CDR3 DNA is TGCGCCAGCAGCTTGCACCCGGATCAGCCCCAGCATTTT. Protein sequence: CASSLHPDQPQHF.

As to this clone: The sample has other DNA sequences that encode this CDR3 too. The genes are TRBV7-2 and TRBJ2-7; perhaps TRBD1 as D (6 bases). This CDR3 region has 14 residues. The ends were cut back, 5 bases at V and 2 bases at J, with 13 bases in the middle. Looked up from germline, CDR1 is SGHTA and CDR2 is FQGNSA. The chain's CDR3 is CASSLYTGTYEQYF. The CDR3 bases are TGTGCCAGCAGCCTATATACAGGGACCTACGAGCAGTACTTC.

The rearrangement links TRBV7-3 to TRBJ2-1; the D is unclear. Trimming pared 5 bases from V and 5 bases from J, leaving 10 bases between. Germline V CDR1 and CDR2: SGHTA, FQGTGA. There are 13 residues in the CDR3. CDR3 in DNA: TGTGCCAGCAGCCTCCTGCGGAACAATGAGCAGTTCTTC. The encoded protein is CASSLLRNNEQFF.

The chain uses TRBV7-3 and TRBJ2-1; 10 nucleotides match TRBD2. The germline gives CDR1 SGHTA, CDR2 FQGTGA. The CDR3 extends over 14 amino acids. V trimming: 8 bases; J trimming: 8 bases; junction bases outside the gene matches: 9. The CDR3 protein is CASGRLAGEYEQFF. In nucleotides, the CDR3 is TGTGCCAGCGGGAGGCTAGCGGGGGAGTATGAGCAGTTCTTC.

The gene calls are TRBV28 and TRBJ2-5; TRBD1 is a possible D gene (5 bases). The ends were cut back, 7 bases at V and 1 base at J, with 10 bases in the middle. The CDR3 loop spans 13 amino acids. The germline CDR1 and CDR2 sequences are MDHEN and SYDVKM. This chain's CDR3 is CASKGSPQETQYF. In DNA, the CDR3 is TGTGCCAGCAAGGGGTCCCCCCAAGAGACCCAGTACTTC.

This clone has only one observation. CDR3 coding DNA: TGCGCCAGCAGCCAAGATCGGGCAGGGCCCACAGATACGCAGTATTTT. Amino acid sequence: CASSQDRAGPTDTQYF. This chain links TRBV4-1 with TRBJ2-3; D is perhaps TRBD1 (5 bases). Deletions cut 0 bases from V and 2 bases from J, with 12 bases between. CDR3 length equals 16 residues. CDR1 and CDR2 (germline): MGHRA, YSYEKL.

Only one count was recorded for this clone. The CDR3 sequence is CASSPTPSGRVHEQFF. CDR3 sequence (DNA): TGTGCCAGCAGCCCCACCCCTAGCGGGAGGGTACATGAGCAGTTCTTC. The rearrangement uses TRBV9 and TRBJ2-1, with 12 nucleotides matching TRBD2. The V gene end was trimmed by 4 bases and the J gene end by 8 bases; junction bases not matched to a gene: 10. The CDR3 is 16 residues long. CDR1 is SGDLS and CDR2 is YYNGEE in the germline V gene. The entire variable domain, with the rest obtained from reference TRBV9 and TRBJ2-1, is as follows: DSGVTQTPKHLITATGQRVTLRCSPRSGDLSVYWYQQSLDQGLQFLIQYYNGEERAKGNILERFSAQQFPDLHSELNLSSLELGDSALYFCASSPTPSGRVHEQFFGPGTRLTVL.

The V call is TRBV4-1, the J call TRBJ2-7; either TRBD1 or TRBD2 may fit D (5 bases each). Looked up from germline, CDR1 is MGHRA and CDR2 is YSYEKL. V dropped 3 bases and J dropped 9 bases, with 21 bases sitting between them. This CDR3 spans 15 amino acids. The CDR3 reads CASSQAGTAYEGQYF. The CDR3 nucleotides read TGCGCCAGCAGCCAGGCCGGGACCGCCTACGAGGGGCAGTACTTC.